Below, 21 T cell receptor beta chains from the same sample are listed, as sequenced in a study of T-cell reconstitution after alpha-beta-depleted transplantation in children listed by TCRdb under 2016. Libraries were prepared through PCR. Sequencer: Illumina HiSeq 2500. TCR library preparation used molecular barcoding, with unique molecular identifiers applied to normalize quantification of the TCRbeta repertoire. Starting from the raw public reads, TCRdb applied fastp trimming at Q25, assembled clones with MiXCR and retained in-frame beta chains. Rows with a matching CDR3 protein are joined into one entry that keeps the most common DNA and genes. The sample table holds about 190,000 distinct CDR3 sequences, of which roughly 6.8% were seen once. The ten largest clones represent over 2.5% of the sample. This specimen was PBMCs from the stem cell graft donor, taken from the stem cell graft. The receptors derive from a human donor who donated a stem cell graft to a child with Wiskott-Aldrich syndrome.

This clonotype was detected many times. V usage is TRBV18 and J usage is TRBJ2-7; TRBD1 or TRBD2 may be the D gene (5 bases each). The germline V gene has CDR1 KGHSH and CDR2 LQKENI. With 3 bases removed from V and 2 bases from J, the gap between germline ends came to 8 bases. There are 13 residues in the CDR3. CDR3: CASSPGTAYEQYF. The CDR3 coding sequence is TGTGCCAGCTCACCCGGGACGGCCTACGAGCAGTACTTC.

This clonotype was seen at least ten times. Written as DNA, the CDR3 is TGTGCCAGCAGTTTAGGGGGCAGGATTGAAAAACTGTTTTTT. It encodes CASSLGGRIEKLFF. This rearrangement joins TRBV28 to TRBJ1-4, with a tentative D call TRBD1 (6 bases). Trimming shortened V by 2 bases and J by 7 bases, and 11 bases separated the two germline ends. CDR1 is MDHEN, CDR2 SYDVKM, per germline. This CDR3 has 14 residues.

This clonotype was seen ten or more times. The CDR3: CASSLANGEAFF. CDR3 nucleotides: TGCGCCAGCAGCTTGGCCAACGGTGAAGCTTTCTTT. The V gene is TRBV5-1, the J gene TRBJ1-1; D uncertain. The V gene lost 0 bases and the J gene lost 7 bases, with 7 bases spanning the gap. The CDR3 has 12 residues. Germline CDR1 and CDR2: SGHRS and YFSETQ.

This chain links TRBV6-1 with TRBJ1-1; no firm D call. Looked up from germline, CDR1 is MNHNS and CDR2 is SASEGT. The V and J ends lost 2 bases and 0 bases respectively, with 7 bases between them. The CDR3 runs 14 residues. The CDR3, as DNA: TGTGCCAGCAGTGAACGCCCCATGAACACTGAAGCTTTCTTT. Protein sequence: CASSERPMNTEAFF.

V gene TRBV13 combines with J gene TRBJ2-7; TRBD2 matches 10 bases. CDR1 is PRHDT, CDR2 FYEKMQ, per germline (reference sequence). J gave up 6 bases and V 3 bases, and 5 bases lay outside the gene matches. CDR3 length: 14 amino acids. The CDR3 DNA follows: TGTGCCAGCAGCTTCTCTAGCGGGAGTTCCGAGCAGTACTTC. As protein: CASSFSSGSSEQYF. Complete variable domain (other parts from reference TRBV13 and TRBJ2-7): AAGVIQSPRHLIKEKRETATLKCYPIPRHDTVYWYQQGPGQDPQFLISFYEKMQSDKGSIPDRFSAQQFSDYHSELNMSSLELGDSALYFCASSFSSGSSEQYFGPGTRLTVT.

The genes are TRBV11-2 and TRBJ1-5; possibly TRBD1 for D (6 bases). Germline assignment: CDR1 SGHAT and CDR2 FQNNGV. The CDR3 length is 17 residues. The germline V and J ends were trimmed by 4 bases and 2 bases, with 18 bases remaining between them. CDR3 loop: CASSSNREADGNQPQHF. The CDR3 DNA reads as TGTGCCAGCAGCTCTAACAGGGAGGCAGACGGCAATCAGCCCCAGCATTTT.

This clonotype occurred a few times. The chain has TRBV12-3 or TRBV12-4 and TRBJ2-1; D unclear. The ends were cut back, 3 bases at V and 8 bases at J, with 14 bases in the middle. This CDR3 contains 14 residues. The CDR3 DNA follows: TGTGCCAGCAGTTTGGGCACATGGAGCGATGAGCAGTTCTTC. Translated, it gives CASSLGTWSDEQFF.

This clonotype was seen many times. The rearrangement joins TRBV12-3 or TRBV12-4 to TRBJ2-7, with a weak D call TRBD1 (6 bases). With 3 bases removed from V and 3 bases from J, the gap between germline ends came to 12 bases. The CDR3 is made up of 14 amino acids. CDR3 DNA sequence: TGTGCCAGCAGTTTGGACAGCGAGCTCTACGAGCAGTACTTC. This codes for CASSLDSELYEQYF.

Ten or more counts support this clonotype. V is TRBV29-1 and J is TRBJ2-1; no clear D gene. Germline CDR1 reads SQVTM; CDR2 reads ANQGSEA. CDR3 length: 14 residues. The germline V and J ends were trimmed by 3 bases and 6 bases, with 15 bases remaining between them. DNA for the CDR3: TGCAGCGTTGAGGCTAGGATTTCCGGCAATGAGCAGTTCTTC. It encodes CSVEARISGNEQFF.

This clonotype was counted many times. This sequence joins TRBV13 and TRBJ2-3; no firm D call. Germline V gene sequence: CDR1 PRHDT, CDR2 FYEKMQ (reference sequence). V was shortened by 4 bases and J by 2 bases, with 10 bases between the two germline ends. The CDR3 covers 14 residues. CDR3 DNA sequence: TGTGCCAGCAGCTATTACTCTGACACAGATACGCAGTATTTT. This sequence encodes CASSYYSDTDTQYF. The whole variable domain, remainder taken from reference TRBV13 and TRBJ2-3, is AAGVIQSPRHLIKEKRETATLKCYPIPRHDTVYWYQQGPGQDPQFLISFYEKMQSDKGSIPDRFSAQQFSDYHSELNMSSLELGDSALYFCASSYYSDTDTQYFGPGTRLTVL.

A few counts support this clonotype. V usage is TRBV24-1 and J usage is TRBJ1-5; D ambiguous. The CDR3 has 16 amino acids. Germline V gives CDR1 KGHDR, CDR2 SFDVKD. The V and J ends lost 4 bases and 3 bases respectively, with 15 bases between them. This chain's CDR3 is CATSDSVGRFNQPQHF. The CDR3 DNA reads TGTGCCACCAGTGACTCCGTAGGCCGGTTCAATCAGCCCCAGCATTTT.

Ten or more counts support this clonotype. This chain joins TRBV20-1 and TRBJ1-1; no clear D. V dropped 0 bases and J dropped 0 bases, with 8 bases sitting between them. CDR3 length equals 14 residues. Germline assignment: CDR1 DFQATT and CDR2 SNEGSKA (reference sequence). CDR3 DNA sequence: TGCAGTGCTAGAGATACGAGAATGAACACTGAAGCTTTCTTT. Its translation is CSARDTRMNTEAFF.

This clonotype was seen ten or more times. The chain combines TRBV29-1 with TRBJ1-5, with 9 bases that match TRBD1. The V gene's germline CDR1 is SQVTM and CDR2 ANQGSEA. Germline trimming cut 5 bases from V and 3 bases from J; bases unmatched to any gene: 5. The CDR3 sequence is 14 residues long. DNA for the CDR3: TGCAGCGTTTCGGACAGGGGTTCCAATCAGCCCCAGCATTTT. Translation gives CSVSDRGSNQPQHF. Based on the CDR3 plus reference TRBV29-1 and TRBJ1-5, the full variable domain is SAVISQKPSRDICQRGTSLTIQCQVDSQVTMMFWYRQQPGQSLTLIATANQGSEATYESGFVIDKFPISRPNLTFSTLTVSNMSPEDSSIYLCSVSDRGSNQPQHFGDGTRLSIL.

This clonotype has more than one count but fewer than ten. The gene calls are TRBV5-1 and TRBJ1-1, with D possibly matching TRBD1 (6 bases). The germline gives CDR1 SGHRS, CDR2 YFSETQ. Trimming took off 0 bases at V and 5 bases at J, with 14 bases between the two ends. CDR3 length equals 15 residues. The CDR3, as DNA: TGCGCCAGCAGCTTGGCCGAGACCCAGGGGACTGAAGCTTTCTTT. Protein sequence: CASSLAETQGTEAFF.

This clonotype appeared many times. The J gene is TRBJ2-1, the V gene TRBV6-2 or TRBV6-3; TRBD2 matches 9 bases. After removal of 4 bases from V and 4 bases from J, the junction contained 11 bases not matched to a gene. The CDR3 covers 17 residues. Germline V gene data show CDR1 as MNHEY and CDR2 as SVGEGT. The CDR3 sequence is CASSFPRLAELYNEQFF. CDR3 DNA sequence: TGTGCCAGCAGTTTCCCCCGACTAGCGGAGTTATACAATGAGCAGTTCTTC.

This clonotype was counted many times. The chain combines TRBV24-1 with TRBJ1-4; D not certain. The CDR3 loop spans 14 amino acids. V was clipped by 2 bases and J by 10 bases, with 13 bases between them. The germline V gene has CDR1 KGHDR and CDR2 SFDVKD. CDR3: CATSDSGPGGKLFF. The CDR3 DNA is TGTGCCACCAGTGATTCAGGCCCAGGCGGAAAACTGTTTTTT.

V and J are TRBV29-1 and TRBJ2-2, with D uncertain. Germline V gives CDR1 SQVTM, CDR2 ANQGSEA. Trimming took 7 bases from V and 2 from J, leaving 8 bases between them. This CDR3 comprises 12 residues. The CDR3 protein is CSARTNTGELFF. Written as DNA, the CDR3 is TGCAGCGCCCGGACCAACACCGGGGAGCTGTTTTTT.

This clonotype was observed many times. The chain recombines TRBV5-1 with TRBJ1-2, with D possibly TRBD1 on 5 matching bases. This CDR3 comprises 14 residues. Trimming removed 5 bases at V and 0 bases at J, with 11 bases between. Germline lookup yields CDR1 SGHRS and CDR2 YFSETQ. CDR3 residues: CASRTDPTNYGYTF. CDR3 in DNA: TGCGCCAGCAGGACAGACCCCACTAACTATGGCTACACCTTC.

In its sample, this clonotype was seen many times. V usage is TRBV2 and J usage is TRBJ2-7; 7 positions match TRBD1. The CDR3 is 14 residues long. Germline V gives CDR1 SNHLY, CDR2 FYNNEI. Trimming at V came to 6 bases and at J to 0 bases, leaving 5 bases not matched to a gene. CDR3 region: CASRTGVSSYEQYF. The CDR3 DNA follows: TGTGCCAGCAGAACAGGGGTTAGCTCCTACGAGCAGTACTTC.

In this sample, this clonotype turned up many times. This rearrangement joins TRBV12-3 or TRBV12-4 to TRBJ2-5; D uncertain. The CDR3 contains 14 residues. The ends were cut back, 3 bases at V and 3 bases at J, with 11 bases in the middle. The CDR3 here is CASSFERAEETQYF. CDR3 sequence (DNA): TGTGCCAGCAGTTTTGAAAGGGCCGAAGAGACCCAGTACTTC.

This clonotype was seen many times. The chain combines TRBV20-1 with TRBJ1-5; D is perhaps TRBD1 (6 bases). V lost 0 bases and J 4 bases, leaving 13 bases between the germline ends. This CDR3 has 15 residues. CDR1 and CDR2 (germline): DFQATT, SNEGSKA (reference sequence). The CDR3 sequence is CSAREPGANNQPQHF. The CDR3 DNA sequence: TGCAGTGCTAGAGAGCCAGGGGCGAATAATCAGCCCCAGCATTTT.